This TCR beta chain was sequenced in a study of T cells in Graves' hyperthyroidism and ophthalmopathy. Overall study: Peripheral blood draws took place at initial diagnosis, ahead of any treatment. The study, taken as a whole, reports: Within blood appeared most thyroid clonotypes that had expanded above 0.001.

Template material for amplifying TCR beta CDR3 regions consisted of RNA transcripts. Using the HTBI primer set, a first-round RT-PCR was run on the TCR CDR3. From the multiplex PCR reads, TCRdb called clonotypes with MiXCR, one entry per CDR3 protein. This sample yields more than 150,000 distinct CDR3 sequences, of which around 15% are seen a single time; approximately 28% belongs to the top ten. Fresh peripheral blood, under 11 ml, yielded the PBMCs. This clonotype has ten or more counts. What it recognizes is unknown. This CDR3 region has 14 residues. CDR1 SGDLS and CDR2 YYNGEE come from the germline V gene. V lost 3 bases, J lost 4 bases, and 10 bases lay in between.

The rearrangement joins TRBV9 to TRBJ2-2; D ambiguous. The clonotype originates from a woman aged 50 to 60 with Graves' hyperthyroidism. Sample: blood. CDR3 amino acids: CASSGRQTTGELFF. The CDR3 coding sequence is TGTGCCAGCAGCGGCCGGCAGACCACCGGGGAGCTGTTTTTT.